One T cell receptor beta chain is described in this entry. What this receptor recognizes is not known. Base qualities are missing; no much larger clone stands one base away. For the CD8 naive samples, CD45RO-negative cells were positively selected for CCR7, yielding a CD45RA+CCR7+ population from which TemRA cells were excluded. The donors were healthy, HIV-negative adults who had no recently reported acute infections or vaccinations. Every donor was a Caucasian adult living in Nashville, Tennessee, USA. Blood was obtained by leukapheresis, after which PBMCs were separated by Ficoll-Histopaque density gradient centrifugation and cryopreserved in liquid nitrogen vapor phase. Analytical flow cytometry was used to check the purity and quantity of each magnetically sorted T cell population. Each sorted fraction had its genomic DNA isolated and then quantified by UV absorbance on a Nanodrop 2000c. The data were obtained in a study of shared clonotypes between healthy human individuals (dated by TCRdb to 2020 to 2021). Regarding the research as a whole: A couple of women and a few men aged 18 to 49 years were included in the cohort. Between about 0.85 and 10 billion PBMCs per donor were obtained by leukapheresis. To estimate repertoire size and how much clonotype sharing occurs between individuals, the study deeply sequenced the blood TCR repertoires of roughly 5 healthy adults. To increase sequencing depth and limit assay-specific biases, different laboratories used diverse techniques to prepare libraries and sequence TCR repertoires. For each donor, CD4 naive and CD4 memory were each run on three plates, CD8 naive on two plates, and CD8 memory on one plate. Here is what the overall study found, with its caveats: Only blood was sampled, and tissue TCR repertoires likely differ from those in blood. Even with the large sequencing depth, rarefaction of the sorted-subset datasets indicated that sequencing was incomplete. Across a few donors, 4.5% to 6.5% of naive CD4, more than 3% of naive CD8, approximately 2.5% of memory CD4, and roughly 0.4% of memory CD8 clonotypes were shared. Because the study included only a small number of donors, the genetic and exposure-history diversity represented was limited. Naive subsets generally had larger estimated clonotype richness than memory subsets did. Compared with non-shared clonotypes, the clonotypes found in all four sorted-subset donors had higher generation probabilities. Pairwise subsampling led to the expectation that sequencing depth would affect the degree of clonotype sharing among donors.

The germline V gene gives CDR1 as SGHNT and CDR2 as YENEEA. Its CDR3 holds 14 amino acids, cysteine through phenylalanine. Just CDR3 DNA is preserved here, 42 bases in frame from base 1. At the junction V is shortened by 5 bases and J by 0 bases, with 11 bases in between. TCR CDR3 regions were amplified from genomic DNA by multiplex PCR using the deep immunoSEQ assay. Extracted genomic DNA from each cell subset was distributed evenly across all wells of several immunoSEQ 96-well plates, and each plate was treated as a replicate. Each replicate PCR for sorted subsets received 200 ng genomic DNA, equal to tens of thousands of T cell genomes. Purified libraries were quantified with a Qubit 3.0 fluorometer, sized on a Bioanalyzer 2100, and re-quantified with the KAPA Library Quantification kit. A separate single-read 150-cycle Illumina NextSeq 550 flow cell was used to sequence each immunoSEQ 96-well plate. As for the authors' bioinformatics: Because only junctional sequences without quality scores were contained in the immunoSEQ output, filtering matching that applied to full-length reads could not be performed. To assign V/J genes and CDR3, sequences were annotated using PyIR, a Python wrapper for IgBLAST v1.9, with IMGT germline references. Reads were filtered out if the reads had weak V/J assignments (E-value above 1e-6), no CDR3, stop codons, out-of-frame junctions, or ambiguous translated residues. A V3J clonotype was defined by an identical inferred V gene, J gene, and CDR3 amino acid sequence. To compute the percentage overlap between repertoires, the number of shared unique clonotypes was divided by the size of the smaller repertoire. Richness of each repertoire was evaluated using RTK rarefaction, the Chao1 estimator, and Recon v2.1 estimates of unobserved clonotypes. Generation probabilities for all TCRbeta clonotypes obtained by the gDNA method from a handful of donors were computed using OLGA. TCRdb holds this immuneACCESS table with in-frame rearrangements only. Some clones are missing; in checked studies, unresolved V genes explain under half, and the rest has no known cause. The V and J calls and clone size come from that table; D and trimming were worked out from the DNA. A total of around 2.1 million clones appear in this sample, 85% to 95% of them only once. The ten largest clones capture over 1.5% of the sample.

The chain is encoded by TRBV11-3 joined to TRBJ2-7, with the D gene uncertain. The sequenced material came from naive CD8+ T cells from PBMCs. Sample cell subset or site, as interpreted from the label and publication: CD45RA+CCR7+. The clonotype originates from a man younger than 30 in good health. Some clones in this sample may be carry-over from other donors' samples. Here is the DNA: TGTGCCAGCAGCCCCTCGGAAGGCTCCTACGAGCAGTACTTC. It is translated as CASSPSEGSYEQYF. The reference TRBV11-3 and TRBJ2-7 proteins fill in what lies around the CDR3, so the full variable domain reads EAGVVQSPRYKIIEKKQPVAFWCNPISGHNTLYWYLQNLGQGPELLIRYENEEAVDDSQLPKDRFSAERLKGVDSTLKIQPAELGDSAVYLCASSPSEGSYEQYFGPGTRLTVT.